Presented here are 7 T cell receptor beta chains from one specimen sequenced in a study of shared clonotypes between healthy human individuals (dated by TCRdb to the early 2020s). The protocol used for the library was the immunoSEQ multiplex PCR assay. TCRdb provides this immuneACCESS table in a form limited to in-frame rearrangements. Some clones are lacking; in checked studies, under half of them reflect an unresolved V gene, and why the rest are absent is not known. Recorded for this sample are 450,000 to 700,000 clones; over 95% of them occurred a single time. 0.1% to 0.11% of the sample is taken by the ten largest. CD8 naive samples were obtained by positive selection for CCR7 among CD45RO-negative cells, yielding a CD45RA+CCR7+ population from which TemRA cells were excluded. Material: naive CD8+ T cells sorted from blood. The sample's cell subset or site label is to be understood as: CD45RA+CCR7+. All receptors come from a woman in her thirties in good health.

The chain combines TRBV30 with TRBJ2-5; perhaps TRBD2 as D (6 bases). V gave up 4 bases and J gave up 4 bases, with 13 bases separating them. Germline loops: CDR1 GTSNPN, CDR2 SVGIG (reference sequence). The CDR3 has 13 amino acids. The CDR3 bases are TGTGCCTGGAACGGCGCGGGACCAGAGACCCAGTACTTC. Translating gives CAWNGAGPETQYF.

This sequence joins TRBV2 and TRBJ1-5; 7 nucleotides agree with TRBD1. J gave up 5 bases and V 6 bases, and 13 bases lay outside the gene matches. There are 16 residues in the CDR3. Looked up from germline, CDR1 is SNHLY and CDR2 is FYNNEI. This CDR3 is CASSRQTGYVDQPQHF. The DNA for the CDR3 is TGTGCCAGCAGCCGACAGACAGGGTATGTGGATCAGCCCCAGCATTTT.

About this clone: The sample holds other DNA sequences that translate to the same CDR3. CDR3 amino acids: CASSEGTPRNTF. In DNA form, the CDR3 reads TGTGCCAGCAGTGAAGGAACCCCCCGTAACACCTTC. The V call is TRBV2, the J call TRBJ1-2; no clear D gene. The CDR3 covers 12 residues. V was clipped by 1 base and J by 12 bases, with 12 bases between them. CDR1 and CDR2 from the germline V gene are SNHLY and FYNNEI. Using reference TRBV2 and TRBJ1-2 for the parts outside the CDR3, the full variable domain is EPEVTQTPSHQVTQMGQEVILRCVPISNHLYFYWYRQILGQKVEFLVSFYNNEISEKSEIFDDQFSVERPDGSNFTLKIRSTKLEDSAMYFCASSEGTPRNTFGSGTRLTVV.

The genes are TRBV13 and TRBJ1-2; 11 bases match TRBD1. V was clipped by 6 bases and J by 7 bases; unmatched bases: 4. Per the germline V gene, CDR1 is PRHDT and CDR2 is FYEKMQ (reference sequence). The CDR3 length is 13 residues. CDR3 coding DNA: TGTGCCAGCAGTTCCGGGACAGGGGGTGGCTACACCTTC. Amino acids: CASSSGTGGGYTF. The full variable domain, in which reference TRBV13 and TRBJ1-2 provide the parts outside the CDR3, is AAGVIQSPRHLIKEKRETATLKCYPIPRHDTVYWYQQGPGQDPQFLISFYEKMQSDKGSIPDRFSAQQFSDYHSELNMSSLELGDSALYFCASSSGTGGGYTFGSGTRLTVV.

This rearrangement joins TRBV27 to TRBJ2-7, with no clear D. Trimming removed 4 bases at V and 6 bases at J, with 10 bases between. The germline V gene encodes CDR1 MNHEY and CDR2 SMNVEV (reference sequence). The CDR3 runs 12 residues. The CDR3 reads CASSSSMGEQYF. The CDR3 bases are TGTGCCAGCAGTTCGTCGATGGGCGAGCAGTACTTC.

This clone was counted once. This chain joins TRBV7-9 and TRBJ2-1; no firm D call. Trimming removed 2 bases from V and 1 base from J, with 3 bases in between. The CDR3 has 13 residues. CDR1 is SEHNR, CDR2 FQNEAQ, per germline (reference sequence). The DNA for the CDR3 is TGTGCCAGCAGCTTAATTTCCTACAATGAGCAGTTCTTC. Encoded protein: CASSLISYNEQFF.

CDR3 bases: TGTGCCAGCTGTAGCGGGCCCGAAGGGACGGGGGAGCTGTTTTTT. This translates into CASCSGPEGTGELFF. The chain carries TRBV28 and TRBJ2-2; 7 bases align to TRBD2. The germline V gene encodes CDR1 MDHEN and CDR2 SYDVKM. This CDR3 has 15 amino acids. V dropped 8 bases and J dropped 8; count of bases not matched to a gene: 14.